The present T cell receptor beta chain was sequenced within a study of blood T cell repertoires in COVID-19. About the research overall: PBMCs, B-cell-depleted T cells, or T cells were the source of the cDNA or gDNA that made up the material.

Clones were sequenced by immunoSEQ multiplex PCR, and TCRdb holds only the in-frame ones, with some missing. The table lists some 250,000 clones, 88% of them singletons. This CDR3 region has 13 residues. Germline loops: CDR1 MNHEY, CDR2 SMNVEV (reference sequence). V was clipped by 5 bases and J by 2 bases, with 7 bases between them. V usage is TRBV27 and J usage is TRBJ1-5, with unresolved D. The source is a woman between 40 and 50 years old who had recovered from COVID-19. Source material: peripheral blood. In nucleotides, the CDR3 is TGTGCCAGCAGTCCCCTTGGCAATCAGCCCCAGCATTTT. Its translation: CASSPLGNQPQHF.